This T cell receptor (beta chain) was recorded in a study of cytomegalovirus exposure and HLA in healthy donors. The wider study: About four fifths of 300 to 450 genotyped donors fell in the Caucasian-associated ancestry cluster.

PCR was performed using 60 Vbeta and 13 Jbeta primers. Repertoires were generated with immunoSEQ multiplex PCR, while TCRdb's copy carries only in-frame clones and drops some. Of about 110,000 clones detected, roughly 80% appear once; the ten largest clones hold under 4%. The study, taken as a whole, reports: Researchers left out some V segments, among them TRBV6-2 and TRBV6-3, as indistinguishable. TCR beta chain V- and J-gene trimming was linked, in a later analysis, to a missense variant in DCLRE1C. An analysis done earlier found most TCR beta V segments productive about 87% or about 30% of the time.

To note about this clone: Its antigen is still unknown.

V lost 5 bases, J lost 0 bases, and 10 bases lay in between. The CDR3 is 14 residues long. Germline CDR1 GTSNPN, CDR2 SVGIG (reference sequence). This TCR came from a man in his sixties in good health and CMV-seronegative. This sequence joins TRBV30 and TRBJ2-2; tentative D call: TRBD1 (6 bases). Source material: PBMCs. CDR3 sequence (DNA): TGTGCCTGGGGAGGACAGCCGAACACCGGGGAGCTGTTTTTT. It translates to CAWGGQPNTGELFF.